The 29 T cell receptor beta chains below come from one sample, sequenced in a study of molecular identifiers for immune sequencing clone quantification. Each CDR3 protein is one row after TCRdb ran MiXCR on the PCR reads. This table holds some 59,000 distinct CDR3 sequences, approximately 26% found once. The material sequenced was naive CD8+ T cells from blood, with Jurkat cell RNA spiked in. The sample's subset: FACS-sorted CD8+CD4-CCR7+CD45RA+ naive T cells. The receptors were gathered from a human donor in good health. Some libraries in this study had Jurkat cell RNA spiked in.

This clonotype was counted ten times or more. The chain uses TRBV2 and TRBJ2-3, with 8 bases that match TRBD2. The CDR3 spans 14 residues. Per the germline V gene, CDR1 is SNHLY and CDR2 is FYNNEI. V lost 2 bases to trimming and J lost 5 bases; unmatched junction nucleotides: 3. The CDR3 here is CASSERSGGDTQYF. The CDR3 nucleotides are TGTGCCAGCAGTGAACGGAGCGGGGGAGATACGCAGTATTTT.

This clonotype was seen at least ten times. The chain recombines TRBV6-2 or TRBV6-3 with TRBJ1-5; TRBD1 aligns across 9 bases. The CDR3 length is 16 residues. Germline loops: CDR1 MNHEY, CDR2 SVGEGT. With V trimmed by 5 bases and J by 9 bases, 14 bases remained unmatched. The CDR3 sequence is CASSHDPDRGPGPQHF. For the CDR3, the DNA is TGTGCCAGCAGTCACGATCCGGACAGGGGCCCGGGGCCCCAGCATTTT.

The table lists this clonotype with many counts. This CDR3 is CASTPSTRHTEAFF. Written as DNA, the CDR3 is TGTGCCAGCACCCCGTCGACACGGCACACTGAAGCTTTCTTT. This chain links TRBV12-3 or TRBV12-4 with TRBJ1-1; no firm D call. V dropped 7 bases and J dropped 3 bases, with 15 bases sitting between them. CDR3 length: 14 residues.

The sample holds many counts of this clonotype. The rearrangement uses TRBV4-3 and TRBJ2-1; perhaps D is TRBD1 or TRBD2 (5 bases each). The CDR3 consists of 16 residues. From germline, CDR1 is LGHNA and CDR2 YSLEER. Between the trimmed V and J ends, which lost 1 base and 3 bases, there was a span of 13 bases. In nucleotides, the CDR3 is TGCGCCAGCAGCCAAGGGGGCCTAGCCAACTACAATGAGCAGTTCTTC. Residues: CASSQGGLANYNEQFF.

Concerning this clonotype: Just one base apart from a much larger clone, this may be a read error. The CDR3 ends on some other residue instead of the conserved phenylalanine or tryptophan, so this is likely a read error. This chain uses TRBV20-1 with TRBJ2-3, with TRBD1 as a possible D gene (6 bases). Trimming removed 3 bases at V and 2 bases at J, with 12 bases between. The CDR3 loop spans 14 amino acids. Germline values: CDR1 DFQATT, CDR2 SNEGSKA (reference sequence). The CDR3 loop is CSASNTGTTDTQYL. CDR3 nucleotides: TGCAGTGCTAGTAACACAGGGACCACAGATACGCAGTATCTT.

This clonotype was observed at least ten times. This rearrangement joins TRBV4-1 to TRBJ2-2, with a possible D match to TRBD2 (5 bases). V lost 0 bases to trimming and J lost 0 bases, with 14 bases between them. Germline CDR1 is MGHRA and CDR2 is YSYEKL. The CDR3 is 18 residues long. The CDR3 loop reads CASSQDLKTGSNTGELFF. In DNA form, the CDR3 reads TGCGCCAGCAGCCAAGATCTGAAGACGGGGTCGAACACCGGGGAGCTGTTTTTT.

About this clonotype itself: This may come from a read error, since a much larger clone is one base off. The chain joins TRBV5-3 to TRBJ1-2, with D tentatively TRBD1 (6 bases). TRBV5-3 is an open reading frame whose function is uncertain. The CDR3 consists of 15 residues. In DNA, the CDR3 is TGTGCCAGCAGCTTAATGGGACAAGCTCTTCATGGCTACACCTTC. This sequence encodes CASSLMGQALHGYTF.

Remarks on this clonotype: The junction departs from the called germline gene at one end, perhaps through a read error. The rearrangement uses TRBV19 and TRBJ1-1, with unresolved D. Germline V lookup: CDR1 LNHDA, CDR2 SQIVND (reference sequence). The CDR3 covers 16 residues. CDR3 nucleotide sequence: TGTGCCAGTAGTATCCTTCCGAGTCAGACGAACACTGAAGCTTCCTTT. Protein sequence: CASSILPSQTNTEASF.

This clonotype was observed many times. This sequence joins TRBV27 and TRBJ2-7; the D call may be TRBD1 or TRBD2 (5 bases each). The CDR3 is 14 amino acids. V lost 2 bases and J lost 5, with 13 bases in between. Germline V gene lookup returns CDR1 MNHEY and CDR2 SMNVEV (reference sequence). CDR3 coding DNA: TGTGCCAGCAGTTTAACCGGGGCCCTAGACGAGCAGTACTTC. This encodes CASSLTGALDEQYF.

Regarding this clonotype: This could be a read error, since a much larger clone is one nucleotide away. The J gene is TRBJ2-1, the V gene TRBV6-5, with TRBD2 as a possible D gene (7 bases). Germline V gives CDR1 MNHEY, CDR2 SVGAGI. Trimming cost V 6 bases and J 4 bases, with 13 bases left between them. The CDR3 covers 14 residues. Here the CDR3 reads CASRGGGMYNEQFF. CDR3 coding DNA: TGTGCCAGCAGGGGCGGGGGCATGTACAATGAGCAGTTCTTC.

This clonotype was picked up many times. The genes are TRBV5-1 and TRBJ2-2; 9 nucleotides match TRBD1. V shed 0 bases, J shed 5 bases, and the junction held 8 bases outside the gene matches. CDR3 length equals 17 residues. The V gene's germline CDR1 is SGHRS and CDR2 YFSETQ. The CDR3 here is CASSLVGTGYLTGELFF. The CDR3 DNA follows: TGCGCCAGCAGCTTGGTAGGGACAGGGTACTTGACCGGGGAGCTGTTTTTT. The variable domain in full, with the rest retrieved from reference TRBV5-1 and TRBJ2-2, is KAGVTQTPRYLIKTRGQQVTLSCSPISGHRSVSWYQQTPGQGLQFLFEYFSETQRNKGNFPGRFSGRQFSNSRSEMNVSTLELGDSALYLCASSLVGTGYLTGELFFGEGSRLTVL.

This clonotype was observed once. This may arise from a read error, as a much more abundant clone is one base away. The V call is TRBV12-3 or TRBV12-4, the J call TRBJ2-5, with D possibly being TRBD1 (6 bases). V lost 6 bases and J 7 bases, leaving 18 bases between the germline ends. The CDR3 consists of 14 residues. The CDR3 protein is CASSRGPIGGTQYF. The CDR3 bases are TGTGCCAGCAGCCGTGGACCGATAGGGGGGACCCAGTACTTC.

This clonotype occurred once. A read error may explain this, as a much larger clone is one base away. For the CDR3, the DNA is TGTGCCGGCAGCCTCCAGGGGAGGACTGAAGCTTTCTTT. This translates into CAGSLQGRTEAFF. The rearrangement uses TRBV13 and TRBJ1-1; a weak D match, TRBD1 (6 bases). The CDR3 covers 13 residues. The germline gives CDR1 PRHDT, CDR2 FYEKMQ (reference sequence).

This clonotype was seen ten or more times. The chain employs TRBV6-5 and TRBJ1-5; no clear D gene. CDR1 and CDR2 from the germline V gene are MNHEY and SVGAGI. The CDR3 totals 13 residues. With 8 bases removed from V and 6 bases from J, the gap between germline ends came to 14 bases. The CDR3 loop is CASQSGSGQPQHF. In nucleotides, the CDR3 is TGTGCCAGCCAGTCGGGGTCAGGTCAGCCCCAGCATTTT.

In its sample, this clonotype was seen many times. The gene calls are TRBV5-1 and TRBJ1-1; D is unresolved. Per germline, CDR1 SGHRS and CDR2 YFSETQ. Trimming took off 0 bases at V and 4 bases at J, with 7 bases between the two ends. The CDR3 spans 13 residues. The CDR3 DNA reads as TGCGCCAGCAGCTTGGATTTTAGCACTGAAGCTTTCTTT. Translated: CASSLDFSTEAFF.

Worth noting for this clonotype: A much larger clonotype is one base distant, so this may be a read error. The rearrangement uses TRBV14 and TRBJ2-5, with D perhaps matching TRBD2 (5 bases). The length of the CDR3 is 13 residues. Germline lookup yields CDR1 SGHDN and CDR2 FVKESK. CDR3 residues: CASNQELDETQYF. The CDR3, as DNA: TGTGCCAGCAACCAAGAACTAGATGAGACCCAGTACTTC.

Ten or more counts support this clonotype. The gene calls are TRBV6-5 and TRBJ2-2; D unclear. V lost 6 bases and J 6 bases, leaving 8 bases between the germline ends. The CDR3 is 12 amino acids. Germline CDR1 is MNHEY and CDR2 is SVGAGI. The CDR3 DNA reads TGTGCCAGCAGCCCGGTGGCCGGGGAGCTGTTTTTT. Translating gives CASSPVAGELFF.

This clonotype was observed at least ten times. The J gene is TRBJ2-2, the V gene TRBV6-1; D may correspond to TRBD1 or TRBD2 (5 bases each). V lost 11 bases, J lost 2 bases, and 12 bases lay in between. This CDR3 contains 13 residues. The V gene's germline CDR1 is MNHNS and CDR2 SASEGT. CDR3 sequence reads: CAGRDANTGELFF. CDR3 nucleotides: TGTGCCGGACGGGACGCAAACACCGGGGAGCTGTTTTTT.

In its sample, this clonotype was seen many times. The chain links TRBV5-6 to TRBJ1-5; D may be TRBD1 (6 bases). The CDR3 runs to 13 residues. The germline V and J ends were trimmed by 4 bases and 7 bases, with 12 bases remaining between them. CDR1 is SGHDT and CDR2 is YYEEEE in the germline V gene. Written as DNA, the CDR3 is TGTGCCAGCAGCAGGGGGGGCGGGCAGCCCCAGCATTTT. Translated: CASSRGGGQPQHF.

This clonotype was counted at least ten times. This CDR3 reads CASKVAGKETQYF. CDR3 DNA: TGTGCCAGCAAAGTAGCGGGAAAAGAGACCCAGTACTTC. The gene calls are TRBV2 and TRBJ2-5; 8 bases agree with TRBD2. The V and J ends lost 7 bases and 3 bases, in that order; junction bases with no gene match: 4. The CDR3 is 13 amino acids. Germline CDR1 and CDR2: SNHLY and FYNNEI.

As for this clonotype: The junction does not match germline at one end; this may be a read error. V usage is TRBV7-3 and J usage is TRBJ2-5, with D perhaps assigned TRBD1 or TRBD2 (5 bases each). The CDR3 spans 15 residues. From germline, CDR1 is SGHTA and CDR2 FQGTGA. Here the CDR3 DNA reads TGTGCCAGCAGCATTTCGGGGCCGTACCAAGGGACCCAGTACTTC. It encodes CASSISGPYQGTQYF.

This clonotype was seen repeatedly, ten times or more. V and J are TRBV13 and TRBJ2-6; no reliable D call. The CDR3 extends over 16 amino acids. The germline V and J ends were trimmed by 5 bases and 0 bases, with 11 bases remaining between them. CDR1 and CDR2 (germline): PRHDT, FYEKMQ (reference sequence). The CDR3 loop reads CASSRGFRSGANVLTF. The CDR3 nucleotides read TGTGCCAGCAGCCGAGGCTTCCGCTCTGGGGCCAACGTCCTGACTTTC.

Remarks on this clonotype: Possible read error: a much larger clone is one base away. The chain is built from TRBV7-9 and TRBJ2-3; D ambiguous. Germline V gene data show CDR1 as SEHNR and CDR2 as FQNEAQ (reference sequence). The ends were cut back, 6 bases at V and 4 bases at J, with 20 bases in the middle. CDR3 size: 16 residues. The CDR3 nucleotides are TGTGCCAGCAGTACAGTGAGTTTCCCTCCCCCAGATACGCAGTATTTT. It codes for CASSTVSFPPPDTQYF.

In its sample, this clonotype was seen many times. The chain is built from TRBV30 and TRBJ1-5; D not resolved. The CDR3 runs to 14 residues. The V end lost 1 base, the J end lost 1 base, and 8 bases lay between the germline ends. Germline CDR1 is GTSNPN and CDR2 is SVGIG (reference sequence). CDR3 DNA sequence: TGTGCCTGGAGTGGCGGGCACAGCAATCAGCCCCAGCATTTT. It yields the protein CAWSGGHSNQPQHF.

About this clonotype itself: A much larger clone sits a single nucleotide away, making a read error possible. The chain recombines TRBV27 with TRBJ2-2; D is possibly TRBD1 or TRBD2 (5 bases each). The length of the CDR3 is 15 residues. Per the germline V gene, CDR1 is MNHEY and CDR2 is SMNVEV (reference sequence). The CDR3: CASSLLLGPAGALFF. CDR3 nucleotides: TGTGCCAGCAGTCTTCTCCTCGGCCCGGCCGGGGCGCTGTTTTTT.

Ten or more counts support this clonotype. The chain links TRBV7-6 to TRBJ2-3, with no clear D. The V and J ends lost 1 base and 4 bases respectively, with 9 bases between them. Germline CDR1 and CDR2: SGHVS and FNYEAQ. CDR3 size: 14 residues. For the CDR3, the DNA is TGTGCCAGCAGCTTAGATCCACCTCCAGATACGCAGTATTTT. It specifies CASSLDPPPDTQYF. Full variable domain (outside the CDR3, taken from reference TRBV7-6 and TRBJ2-3): GAGVSQSPRYKVTKRGQDVALRCDPISGHVSLYWYRQALGQGPEFLTYFNYEAQQDKSGLPNDRFSAERPEGSISTLTIQRTEQRDSAMYRCASSLDPPPDTQYFGPGTRLTVL.

On this clonotype itself: With a much larger clone just one base away, this may be a read error. The CDR3 DNA sequence: TGTGCCAGCAGTTTAGGGACTAGCGGGATGTCCCAAACCTACGAGCAGTACTTC. Protein: CASSLGTSGMSQTYEQYF. V gene TRBV27 combines with J gene TRBJ2-7, with 13 bases that match TRBD2. The length of the CDR3 is 18 residues. Germline trimming cut 2 bases from V and 2 bases from J; bases unmatched to any gene: 9. The germline V gene encodes CDR1 MNHEY and CDR2 SMNVEV (reference sequence).

In regard to this clonotype: A much larger clone differs by one base, so this may be a read error. V and J are TRBV6-5 and TRBJ2-7; 7 nucleotides line up with TRBD1. The better agreement between TRBJ2-1 and the DNA end casts doubt on the J call. The germline V gene has CDR1 MNHEY and CDR2 SVGAGI. This CDR3 contains 16 residues. CDR3 DNA: TGTGCCAGCAGTTACTCGTCGGGACAGAAAATTTACGAGCAGTTCTTC. Translated: CASSYSSGQKIYEQFF.

This clonotype came up many times. This chain connects TRBV5-4 to TRBJ1-2; 7 bases line up with TRBD1. The CDR3 sequence is 13 residues long. Germline trimming cut 5 bases from V and 3 bases from J; bases unmatched to any gene: 4. Per the germline V gene, CDR1 is SGHNT and CDR2 is YYREEE (reference sequence). The CDR3 reads CASSSDRDYGYTF. The CDR3 DNA reads as TGTGCCAGCAGTTCAGACAGGGACTATGGCTACACCTTC.